Below are 24 T cell receptor beta chains sequenced from a single sample in a study of cytomegalovirus exposure and HLA in healthy donors. Researchers ran the PCR with 60 Vbeta and 13 Jbeta primers. This table comes from immunoSEQ multiplex PCR, and its TCRdb copy is limited to in-frame clones, with some not included. The data contain about 130,000 clones, around 80% of them seen just once; the ten biggest clones take up about 4.9%. The sample taken for sequencing was PBMCs. The receptor set was obtained from a man aged 30 to 39 in good health.

The rearrangement joins TRBV18 to TRBJ2-5; perhaps TRBD2 as D (5 bases). This CDR3 is 13 amino acids long. Germline values: CDR1 KGHSH, CDR2 LQKENI. The V end lost 3 bases, the J end lost 3 bases, and 8 bases lay between the germline ends. For the CDR3, the DNA is TGTGCCAGCTCACCGGGGAGAAAAGAGACCCAGTACTTC. Translating it yields CASSPGRKETQYF.

This sequence joins TRBV4-1 and TRBJ2-7; TRBD2 agrees at 13 bases. The germline V gene encodes CDR1 MGHRA and CDR2 YSYEKL. CDR3 size: 15 residues. Trimming took 4 bases from V and 3 from J; bases not matched to a gene: 3. CDR3 amino acids: CASSPGTSGVYEQYF. Written as DNA, the CDR3 is TGCGCCAGCAGCCCGGGGACTAGCGGGGTCTACGAGCAGTACTTC.

This clone was seen more than once but under ten times. Written as DNA, the CDR3 is TGCGCCAGCAGCCTCCGGGACAGGGGGCTCGATGAGCAGTTCTTC. It translates to CASSLRDRGLDEQFF. The chain links TRBV4-1 to TRBJ2-1; 12 bases are a match to TRBD1. The CDR3 is made up of 15 amino acids. Trimming took 4 bases from V and 8 from J; bases not matched to a gene: 6. Germline V gives CDR1 MGHRA, CDR2 YSYEKL.

The chain carries TRBV27 and TRBJ2-1; TRBD2 matches 11 bases. Trimming removed 1 base from V and 3 bases from J; junction bases left unmatched: 11. Germline loops: CDR1 MNHEY, CDR2 SMNVEV (reference sequence). The CDR3 loop spans 19 amino acids. The chain's CDR3 is CASSLYAVGLAGGYNEQFF. The CDR3 coding sequence is TGTGCCAGCAGTTTATATGCGGTGGGGCTAGCGGGGGGCTACAATGAGCAGTTCTTC.

V is TRBV5-1 and J is TRBJ2-4, with D unresolved. The CDR3 has 13 residues. V was clipped by 1 base and J by 7 bases, with 9 bases between them. Germline V CDR1 and CDR2: SGHRS, YFSETQ. This chain's CDR3 is CASSLTTRNIQYF. CDR3 bases: TGCGCCAGCAGCTTGACTACCCGGAACATTCAGTACTTC.

This sequence joins TRBV30 and TRBJ1-2, with D possibly matching TRBD1 (5 bases). V was pared by 3 bases and J by 11 bases, with 13 bases between. CDR1 is GTSNPN and CDR2 is SVGIG in the germline V gene (reference sequence). CDR3 length: 11 amino acids. The chain's CDR3 is CAWRMAGWYTF. CDR3 nucleotides: TGTGCCTGGAGGATGGCAGGGTGGTACACCTTC.

In this sample, this clone turned up a few times. V gene TRBV27 combines with J gene TRBJ1-6; TRBD1 aligns across 7 bases. V shed 5 bases and J 10 bases; nucleotides not matched to a gene: 14. The CDR3 runs to 16 residues. Germline V gene sequence: CDR1 MNHEY, CDR2 SMNVEV (reference sequence). The CDR3 region is CASSPTDGQELSPLHF. The CDR3 nucleotides are TGTGCCAGCAGTCCCACCGACGGACAGGAATTGTCACCCCTCCACTTT.

The V and J genes are TRBV7-8 and TRBJ1-1; D might be TRBD1 (5 bases). CDR1 SGHVS and CDR2 FQNEAQ come from the germline V gene. V lost 0 bases to trimming and J lost 5 bases, with 10 bases between them. The length of the CDR3 is 14 residues. CDR3 residues: CASSLAWGGTEAFF. For the CDR3, the DNA is TGTGCCAGCAGCTTAGCGTGGGGGGGGACTGAAGCTTTCTTT.

The chain joins TRBV27 to TRBJ1-1, with D possibly TRBD1 on 6 matching bases. V dropped 5 bases and J dropped 3 bases, with 16 bases sitting between them. This CDR3 contains 15 residues. Per the germline V gene, CDR1 is MNHEY and CDR2 is SMNVEV (reference sequence). This chain's CDR3 is CASSPYRVGDTEAFF. The DNA for the CDR3 is TGTGCCAGCAGTCCTTACAGGGTCGGGGACACTGAAGCTTTCTTT.

In the case of this clone: This likely comes from a read error, as the CDR3 has no conserved phenylalanine or tryptophan at its end. The chain recombines TRBV6-1 with TRBJ1-2; tentatively, D is TRBD1 (5 bases). The V end was cut by 2 bases, the J end by 8 bases, with 18 bases between. CDR1 is MNHNS and CDR2 is SASEGT in the germline V gene. The CDR3 has 15 residues. The CDR3 nucleotides are TGTGCCAGCAGTGAAAGAGCCGCAGGGCAGGAGGGCTACACCCTC. Its translation: CASSERAAGQEGYTL.

The V gene is TRBV7-2, the J gene TRBJ2-1, with TRBD2 matching 8 bases. V dropped 1 base and J dropped 15; count of bases not matched to a gene: 5. The CDR3 consists of 12 residues. Germline CDR1 and CDR2: SGHTA and FQGNSA. CDR3 sequence: CASSLDSSGLFF. The CDR3 region has the DNA TGTGCCAGCAGCTTAGATTCTAGCGGGCTGTTCTTC.

This sequence joins TRBV7-9 and TRBJ1-2; no firm D call. The germline V gene has CDR1 SEHNR and CDR2 FQNEAQ (reference sequence). Trimming took 1 base from V and 6 from J, leaving 6 bases between them. This CDR3 contains 12 residues. The CDR3: CASSLGQNGYTF. Here the CDR3 DNA reads TGTGCCAGCAGCTTAGGTCAGAATGGCTACACCTTC.

This chain joins TRBV30 and TRBJ1-3; weak D call: TRBD1 (5 bases). The V end was cut by 7 bases, the J end by 4 bases, with 11 bases between. CDR3 size: 12 residues. Germline CDR1 reads GTSNPN; CDR2 reads SVGIG (reference sequence). The CDR3 is CALTESGNTIYF. CDR3 DNA sequence: TGTGCCTTGACAGAATCCGGAAACACCATATATTTT. The full variable domain, its missing parts supplied by reference TRBV30 and TRBJ1-3, is SQTIHQWPATLVQPVGSPLSLECTVEGTSNPNLYWYRQAAGRGLQLLFYSVGIGQISSEVPQNLSASRPQDRQFILSSKKLLLSDSGFYLCALTESGNTIYFGEGSWLTVV.

This chain joins TRBV28 and TRBJ2-7; D gene unclear. Germline V gives CDR1 MDHEN, CDR2 SYDVKM. The CDR3 covers 13 residues. V was pared by 7 bases and J by 10 bases, with 20 bases between. The CDR3 spells CASTVAGTNGQYF. The CDR3 nucleotides are TGTGCCAGCACAGTTGCAGGCACAAACGGCCAGTACTTC.

The V and J genes are TRBV28 and TRBJ2-1; D unclear. The CDR3 contains 13 residues. Trimming stripped 3 bases from V and 6 bases from J, with 9 bases between. The V gene's germline CDR1 is MDHEN and CDR2 SYDVKM. For the CDR3, the DNA is TGTGCCAGCAGTTTGAGGCAAACCAATGAGCAGTTCTTC. Translating it yields CASSLRQTNEQFF.

This clone was counted a single time. The chain combines TRBV6-1 with TRBJ1-2; the D is unclear. Germline CDR1 and CDR2: MNHNS and SASEGT. Trimming pared 1 base from V and 8 bases from J, leaving 17 bases between. The CDR3 is 15 amino acids. The CDR3 sequence is CASSEVEGVPWGYTF. The CDR3 DNA sequence: TGTGCCAGCAGTGAAGTGGAGGGCGTCCCTTGGGGCTACACCTTC.

This clone was recorded only once. This sequence joins TRBV30 and TRBJ1-3, with D tentatively TRBD1 (6 bases). CDR3 size: 17 residues. V was trimmed by 7 bases and J by 0 bases, leaving 22 bases between them. Germline-derived CDR1 and CDR2 are GTSNPN and SVGIG (reference sequence). CDR3 DNA sequence: TGTGCCTATTTACAGGCCAGGGGCCCCTTCTCTGGAAACACCATATATTTT. Amino acid sequence: CAYLQARGPFSGNTIYF. Based on the CDR3 plus reference TRBV30 and TRBJ1-3, the full variable domain is SQTIHQWPATLVQPVGSPLSLECTVEGTSNPNLYWYRQAAGRGLQLLFYSVGIGQISSEVPQNLSASRPQDRQFILSSKKLLLSDSGFYLCAYLQARGPFSGNTIYFGEGSWLTVV.

The count of this clone is one. The V gene is TRBV7-3, the J gene TRBJ1-3; a possible D gene is TRBD1 (6 bases). Germline-derived CDR1 and CDR2 are SGHTA and FQGTGA. The length of the CDR3 is 15 residues. The V end was cut by 2 bases, the J end by 4 bases, with 12 bases between. The CDR3 DNA sequence: TGTGCCAGCAGCTTAGGGGCAGGGGCGGGAAACACCATATATTTT. Its translation: CASSLGAGAGNTIYF.

The table lists this clone with a few counts. This sequence joins TRBV5-1 and TRBJ2-1, with 11 nucleotides matching TRBD2. CDR3 length: 17 residues. Germline lookup yields CDR1 SGHRS and CDR2 YFSETQ. Trimming cost V 0 bases and J 2 bases; bases outside gene matches: 4. The DNA of the CDR3 is TGCGCCAGCAGCTTGGGAAGACTAGCGGGACCCTACAATGAGCAGTTCTTC. Protein sequence: CASSLGRLAGPYNEQFF. Variable domain in full (rest from reference TRBV5-1 and TRBJ2-1): KAGVTQTPRYLIKTRGQQVTLSCSPISGHRSVSWYQQTPGQGLQFLFEYFSETQRNKGNFPGRFSGRQFSNSRSEMNVSTLELGDSALYLCASSLGRLAGPYNEQFFGPGTRLTVL.

In nucleotides, the CDR3 is TGTGCCAGCAGTAACCAGACCGGGAGGCGGAGCAGACAAGAGACCCAGTACTTC. It codes for CASSNQTGRRSRQETQYF. This chain joins TRBV12-1 and TRBJ2-5; the table's TRBD2 call for D was not verified on the DNA. TRBV12-1 is recorded as a pseudogene. This CDR3 contains 18 residues.

The chain couples TRBV5-1 to TRBJ2-1; a weak D match, TRBD1 (6 bases). CDR1 is SGHRS, CDR2 YFSETQ, per germline. V lost 3 bases to trimming and J lost 8 bases, with 9 bases between them. CDR3 size: 12 residues. The chain's CDR3 is CASSSTGDEQFF. CDR3 coding DNA: TGCGCCAGCAGCTCGACAGGAGATGAGCAGTTCTTC. Supplemented by reference TRBV5-1 and TRBJ2-1, the full variable domain reads KAGVTQTPRYLIKTRGQQVTLSCSPISGHRSVSWYQQTPGQGLQFLFEYFSETQRNKGNFPGRFSGRQFSNSRSEMNVSTLELGDSALYLCASSSTGDEQFFGPGTRLTVL.

This chain links TRBV12-1 with TRBJ2-1; no DNA check was done on the table's D call, TRBD2. TRBV12-1 counts as a pseudogene. The length of the CDR3 is 11 residues. CDR3 coding DNA: TGTGCCAGCACCAAGGGGGGGGAGCAGTTCTTC. Protein sequence: CASTKGGEQFF.

V gene TRBV11-3 combines with J gene TRBJ2-1; D not certain. Germline assignment: CDR1 SGHNT and CDR2 YENEEA. V was shortened by 0 bases and J by 5 bases, with 2 bases between the two germline ends. The CDR3 has 12 residues. CDR3 loop: CASSLDNNEQFF. CDR3 nucleotides: TGTGCCAGCAGCTTAGATAACAATGAGCAGTTCTTC.

The genes are TRBV4-3 and TRBJ2-1; a weak D match, TRBD2 (6 bases). V was shortened by 0 bases and J by 1 base, with 10 bases between the two germline ends. The CDR3 length is 16 residues. CDR1 is LGHNA and CDR2 is YSLEER in the germline V gene. CDR3 bases: TGCGCCAGCAGCCAAGATCTTAGCGGTTCCTACAATGAGCAGTTCTTC. It yields the protein CASSQDLSGSYNEQFF.